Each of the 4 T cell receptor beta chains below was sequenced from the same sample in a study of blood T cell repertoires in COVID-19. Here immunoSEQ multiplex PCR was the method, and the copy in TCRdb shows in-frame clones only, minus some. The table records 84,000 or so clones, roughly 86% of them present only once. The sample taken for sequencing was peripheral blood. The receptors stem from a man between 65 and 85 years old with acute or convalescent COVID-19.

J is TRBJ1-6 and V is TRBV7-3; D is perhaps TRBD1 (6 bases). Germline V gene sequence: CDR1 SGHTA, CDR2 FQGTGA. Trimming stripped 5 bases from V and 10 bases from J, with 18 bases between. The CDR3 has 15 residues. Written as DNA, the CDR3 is TGTGCCAGCAGCCAGCAGGGGCTGACTTTCTCACCCCTCCACTTT. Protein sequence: CASSQQGLTFSPLHF.

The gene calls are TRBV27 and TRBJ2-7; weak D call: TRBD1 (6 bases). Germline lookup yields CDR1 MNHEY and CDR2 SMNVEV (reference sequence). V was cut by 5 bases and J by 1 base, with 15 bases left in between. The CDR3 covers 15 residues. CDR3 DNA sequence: TGTGCCAGCAGTAAACAGGGTTTTTCATCCTACGAGCAGTACTTC. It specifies CASSKQGFSSYEQYF.

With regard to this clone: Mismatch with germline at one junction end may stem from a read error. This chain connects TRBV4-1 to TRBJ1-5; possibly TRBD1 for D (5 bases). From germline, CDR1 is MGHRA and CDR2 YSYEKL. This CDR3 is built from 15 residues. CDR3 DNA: TGCGCTAGCAGCCAAGTCGTGGGGGGTTTCGAGCCCCAGCATTTT. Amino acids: CASSQVVGGFEPQHF.

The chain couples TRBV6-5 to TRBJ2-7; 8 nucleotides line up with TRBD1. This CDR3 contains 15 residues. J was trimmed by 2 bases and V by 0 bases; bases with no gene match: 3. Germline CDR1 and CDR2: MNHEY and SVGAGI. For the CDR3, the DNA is TGTGCCAGCAGTTACTCTCGGACAGGGCCCTACGAGCAGTACTTC. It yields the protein CASSYSRTGPYEQYF.